This T cell receptor beta chain stems from a study of CD8 T cells in ankylosing spondylitis. Overall study findings and caveats: A CD8+ phenotype characterized the disease-linked clones, which were relatively rare in peripheral blood.

Trimming took off 2 bases at V and 1 base at J, with 5 bases between the two ends. The CDR3 is made up of 13 amino acids. In germline, CDR1 is MDHEN, CDR2 SYDVKM. This clonotype came up a few times. Its cognate antigen is unknown. TCRdb re-derived calls from the 5' RACE reads in MiXCR, one entry per CDR3 protein. The data show about 360,000 distinct CDR3 sequences, 20% seen once. Input material: blood, either unsorted or a sorted T cell fraction (not recorded which). This TCR derives from a male donor with ankylosing spondylitis or in good health (not recorded which). The V gene is TRBV28, the J gene TRBJ2-5; D is ambiguous. CDR3: CASSLLIQETQYF. The CDR3, as DNA: TGTGCCAGCAGTTTACTGATCCAAGAGACCCAGTACTTC.